The rows below give T cell receptor gamma chains drawn from one sample of a study of intestinal T cells in coeliac disease. TCRdb reanalysed the multiplex PCR reads with CATT. Seen here are 600 to 850 gamma-chain clones, about 49% observed once, and the top ten hold around 18%. The sample comprised a duodenal biopsy. The origin of the receptors is a human donor who served as a control with a normal duodenal biopsy, not a healthy volunteer. CDR3s include the opening cysteine and the closing phenylalanine or tryptophan. Size values are once, few and many counts, or a class for expanded clones, and some rows have none.

j_call: TRGJ1/TRGJ2
clone_size: NA
v_call: TRGV8
cdr3_aa: CATWDRGDYYKKLF
cdr3_nt: TGTGCCACCTGGGATAGGGGGGATTATTATAAGAAACTCTTT

j_call: TRGJP2
clone_size: large
v_call: TRGV2
cdr3_aa: CATWDALSDWIKTF
cdr3_nt: TGTGCCACCTGGGACGCGCTTAGTGATTGGATCAAGACGTTT

j_call: TRGJ1/TRGJ2
clone_size: large
v_call: TRGV8
cdr3_aa: CATWDTYYKKLF
cdr3_nt: TGTGCCACCTGGGATACCTATTATAAGAAACTCTTT

j_call: TRGJ1/TRGJ2
clone_size: NA
v_call: TRGV8
cdr3_aa: CAHFSVEDYYKKLF
cdr3_nt: TGTGCTCACTTCAGTGTGGAAGATTATTATAAGAAACTCTTT

j_call: TRGJP2
clone_size: NA
v_call: TRGV2
cdr3_aa: CATWDLSDWIKTF
cdr3_nt: TGTGCCACCTGGGACCTTAGTGATTGGATCAAGACGTTT

j_call: TRGJ1/TRGJ2
clone_size: NA
v_call: TRGV11
cdr3_aa: CACWIPGVAIRKLF
cdr3_nt: TGTGCCTGCTGGATTCCGGGAGTCGCCATAAGAAAACTCTTT

j_call: TRGJP2
clone_size: NA
v_call: TRGV2
cdr3_aa: CATWDGPAGGDWIKTF
cdr3_nt: TGTGCCACCTGGGACGGGCCGGCCGGGGGTGATTGGATCAAGACGTTT

j_call: TRGJ1/TRGJ2
clone_size: few
v_call: TRGV2
cdr3_aa: CATWDGSYYKKLF
cdr3_nt: TGTGCCACCTGGGACGGGTCCTATTATAAGAAACTCTTT

j_call: TRGJ1/TRGJ2
clone_size: once
v_call: TRGV2
cdr3_aa: CATWGRAIDYKKLF
cdr3_nt: TGTGCCACCTGGGGACGGGCTATTGATTATAAGAAACTCTTT

j_call: TRGJP2
clone_size: NA
v_call: TRGV2
cdr3_aa: CATWDGLYHFLDWIKTF
cdr3_nt: TGTGCCACCTGGGACGGGCTTTACCACTTTCTCGATTGGATCAAGACGTTT

j_call: TRGJP2
clone_size: large
v_call: TRGV2
cdr3_aa: CATWDEVRIKTF
cdr3_nt: TGTGCCACCTGGGATGAGGTCCGGATCAAGACGTTT

j_call: TRGJ1/TRGJ2
clone_size: once
v_call: TRGV9
cdr3_aa: CALWEAYKKLF
cdr3_nt: TGTGCCTTGTGGGAGGCCTATAAGAAACTCTTT

j_call: TRGJ1/TRGJ2
clone_size: NA
v_call: TRGV3
cdr3_aa: CATWDRPSLEYYKKLF
cdr3_nt: TGTGCCACCTGGGACAGGCCATCGTTAGAATATTATAAGAAACTCTTT

j_call: TRGJ1/TRGJ2
clone_size: NA
v_call: TRGV10
cdr3_aa: CAAWGTLIIYKKLF
cdr3_nt: TGTGCTGCGTGGGGGACCTTAATTATTTATAAGAAACTCTTT

j_call: TRGJ1/TRGJ2
clone_size: NA
v_call: TRGV2
cdr3_aa: CATWTSLGYKKLF
cdr3_nt: TGTGCCACCTGGACGTCCCTAGGTTATAAGAAACTCTTT

j_call: TRGJ1/TRGJ2
clone_size: large
v_call: TRGV9
cdr3_aa: CATATHYYYKKLF
cdr3_nt: TGTGCCACCGCCACTCACTATTATTATAAGAAACTCTTT

j_call: TRGJP1
clone_size: NA
v_call: TRGV2
cdr3_aa: CANLSTTGWFKIF
cdr3_nt: TGTGCCAACCTCTCTACCACTGGTTGGTTCAAGATATTT

j_call: TRGJP1
clone_size: few
v_call: TRGV10
cdr3_aa: CAALTNSWFKIF
cdr3_nt: TGTGCTGCGTTGACCAACAGTTGGTTCAAGATATTT

j_call: TRGJ1/TRGJ2
clone_size: NA
v_call: TRGV4
cdr3_aa: CATWDLMNKKLF
cdr3_nt: TGTGCCACCTGGGATTTGATGAATAAGAAACTCTTT

j_call: TRGJP
clone_size: NA
v_call: TRGV10
cdr3_aa: CAAWDYEIWFKVF
cdr3_nt: TGTGCTGCGTGGGATTATGAGATATGGTTCAAGGTATTT

j_call: TRGJ1/TRGJ2
clone_size: NA
v_call: TRGV8
cdr3_aa: CAPGTNYYKKLF
cdr3_nt: TGTGCACCTGGGACGAATTATTATAAGAAACTCTTT

j_call: TRGJ1/TRGJ2
clone_size: NA
v_call: TRGV3
cdr3_aa: CATWTVQFPNYYKKLF
cdr3_nt: TGTGCCACCTGGACAGTCCAGTTCCCGAATTATTATAAGAAACTCTTT

j_call: TRGJ1/TRGJ2
clone_size: NA
v_call: TRGV10
cdr3_aa: CAAWDFSIRKLF
cdr3_nt: TGTGCTGCGTGGGATTTTTCAATAAGAAAACTCTTT

j_call: TRGJ1/TRGJ2
clone_size: NA
v_call: TRGV11
cdr3_aa: CACWISLIYKKLF
cdr3_nt: TGTGCCTGCTGGATTAGTCTTATTTATAAGAAACTCTTT

j_call: TRGJ1/TRGJ2
clone_size: once
v_call: TRGV3
cdr3_aa: CATWDKRLGHYYKKLF
cdr3_nt: TGTGCCACCTGGGACAAGCGCTTAGGGCATTATTATAAGAAACTCTTT

j_call: TRGJ1/TRGJ2
clone_size: NA
v_call: TRGV11
cdr3_aa: CTTVPVRSSQGGFKKLF
cdr3_nt: NA

j_call: TRGJP2
clone_size: NA
v_call: TRGV2
cdr3_aa: CATWDGRGGSDWIKTF
cdr3_nt: TGTGCCACCTGGGACGGACGGGGGGGGAGTGATTGGATCAAGACGTTT

j_call: TRGJ1/TRGJ2
clone_size: NA
v_call: TRGV9
cdr3_aa: CALWRYYKKLF
cdr3_nt: TGTGCCTTGTGGAGGTATTATAAGAAACTCTTT

j_call: TRGJP2
clone_size: once
v_call: TRGV8
cdr3_aa: CATWDLVVDWIKTF
cdr3_nt: TGTGCCACCTGGGATCTTGTAGTTGATTGGATCAAGACGTTT

j_call: TRGJ1/TRGJ2
clone_size: large
v_call: TRGV4
cdr3_aa: CATWDGKNYYKKLF
cdr3_nt: TGTGCCACCTGGGATGGAAAGAATTATTATAAGAAACTCTTT

j_call: TRGJP1
clone_size: once
v_call: TRGV8
cdr3_aa: CATWDRPLGVPLGWFKIF
cdr3_nt: TGTGCCACCTGGGATAGGCCATTGGGGGTACCACTGGGTTGGTTCAAGATATTT

j_call: TRGJ1/TRGJ2
clone_size: hyperexpanded
v_call: TRGV10
cdr3_aa: CAAWVRYKKLF
cdr3_nt: TGTGCTGCGTGGGTGAGGTATAAGAAACTCTTT

j_call: TRGJP2
clone_size: large
v_call: TRGV2
cdr3_aa: CATWDGPSDWIKTF
cdr3_nt: TGTGCCACCTGGGACGGGCCGAGTGATTGGATCAAGACGTTT

j_call: TRGJP1
clone_size: large
v_call: TRGV2
cdr3_aa: CATWDGRATGWFKIF
cdr3_nt: TGTGCCACCTGGGACGGGCGTGCCACTGGTTGGTTCAAGATATTT

j_call: TRGJ1/TRGJ2
clone_size: few
v_call: TRGV8
cdr3_aa: CATWDRGVYYKKLF
cdr3_nt: TGTGCCACCTGGGATAGGGGAGTTTATTATAAGAAACTCTTT

j_call: TRGJP1
clone_size: once
v_call: TRGV10
cdr3_aa: CARVGSYTTGWFKIF
cdr3_nt: TGTGCTCGCGTGGGATCCTATACCACTGGTTGGTTCAAGATATTT

j_call: TRGJ1/TRGJ2
clone_size: NA
v_call: TRGV10
cdr3_aa: CAASGPLWKKLF
cdr3_nt: TGTGCTGCGTCGGGACCCCTTTGGAAGAAACTCTTT

j_call: TRGJ1/TRGJ2
clone_size: NA
v_call: TRGV2
cdr3_aa: CATWDGRRIRWRKKLF
cdr3_nt: TGTGCCACCTGGGACGGGCGCCGGATTCGGTGGAGAAAGAAACTCTTT